These T cell receptor beta chains were read from a single sample in a study of shared clonotypes between healthy human individuals. Generated by immunoSEQ multiplex PCR, the TCRdb table keeps only in-frame clones and is missing some. The data hold approximately 2.4 million clones, with more than 90% observed a single time. The sequencing sample was made of naive CD4+ T cells sorted from blood. Receptor source: a man aged 18 to 29 in good health. The CDR3 runs from the conserved cysteine through the conserved F or W. A D gene is named only where the DNA matches it firmly. A row's size may be missing; if present it is once, few, many or a size class.

J | length | D | V | size | DNA | CDR3
TRBJ2-7 | 15 | NA | TRBV18 | NA | TGTGCCAGCTCACCACGGGACACGGGCGCGGGCGAGCAGTACTTC | CASSPRDTGAGEQYF
TRBJ1-5 | 14 | NA | TRBV2 | NA | TGTGCCAGCAGTATCCAGGGAGTGGTTCAGCCCCAGCATTTT | CASSIQGVVQPQHF
TRBJ2-5 | 15 | NA | TRBV6-6 | NA | TGTGCCAGCACCCCCGCGGGGACCCCGCAAGAGACCCAGTACTTC | CASTPAGTPQETQYF
TRBJ1-5 | 13 | TRBD1 | TRBV6-1 | NA | TGTGCCAGCGGGACAGGGTTACTTTGGCCCCAGCATTTT | CASGTGLLWPQHF
TRBJ1-5 | 14 | NA | TRBV7-8 | NA | TGTGCCAGCAGCTTAGGTTCAGGGGATCAGCCCCAGCATTTT | CASSLGSGDQPQHF
TRBJ2-2 | 14 | NA | TRBV11-2 | NA | TGTGCCAGCAGCTTCCAGTCGAACACCGGGGAGCTGTTTTTT | CASSFQSNTGELFF
TRBJ1-4 | 17 | NA | TRBV4-3 | NA | TGCGCCAGCAGCCAAGATTGGGGGGCGGCGACTAATGAAAAACTGTTTTTT | CASSQDWGAATNEKLFF
TRBJ1-1 | 15 | NA | TRBV18 | NA | TGTGCCAGCTCACCACCGAGCCAGCCAAACACTGAAGCTTTCTTT | CASSPPSQPNTEAFF
TRBJ2-5 | 12 | NA | TRBV30 | NA | TGTGCCTGGAGTTCTCGTCAAGAGACCCAGTACTTC | CAWSSRQETQYF
TRBJ2-3 | 15 | NA | TRBV4-1 | NA | TGCGCCAGCAGCCAAGAGCAGGGGGAGGCAGATACGCAGTATTTT | CASSQEQGEADTQYF
TRBJ2-1 | 14 | NA | TRBV10-3 | NA | TGTGCCATCAGCCCCCTTGGGCCGTCAAATGAGCAGTTCTTC | CAISPLGPSNEQFF
TRBJ1-6 | 13 | NA | TRBV6-1 | NA | TGTGCCAGCAGTGACCCCCAGCGTTCACCCCTCCACTTT | CASSDPQRSPLHF
TRBJ2-3 | 14 | TRBD2 | TRBV10-3 | once | TGTGCCATCAGTGATTTAGCGGGAGCAGATACGCAGTATTTT | CAISDLAGADTQYF
TRBJ2-7 | 16 | NA | TRBV6-1 | NA | TGTGCCAGCAGTGAAAGGGGGATGGTGGGTTTCTACGAGCAGTACTTC | CASSERGMVGFYEQYF
TRBJ2-4 | 18 | NA | TRBV6-1 | NA | TGTGCCAGCAGTGAAGTTCTGGCGGGTTTAATAGCCAAAAACATTCAGTACTTC | CASSEVLAGLIAKNIQYF
TRBJ2-2 | 15 | NA | TRBV2 | NA | TGTGCCAGCAGGGCTCCGGGACAAATCACCGGGGAGCTGTTTTTT | CASRAPGQITGELFF
TRBJ1-2 | 14 | NA | TRBV10-3 | NA | TGTGCCATCAGTGATATACAGATGAACTATGGCTACACCTTC | CAISDIQMNYGYTF
TRBJ1-2 | 13 | NA | TRBV6-1 | NA | TGTGCCAGCAGTGAAGAGCGGACTTATGGCTACACCTTC | CASSEERTYGYTF
TRBJ2-5 | 15 | TRBD2 | TRBV5-1 | NA | TGCGCCAGCAGCGGGATGACTAGCGGCCAAGAGACCCAGTACTTC | CASSGMTSGQETQYF
TRBJ1-5 | 16 | NA | TRBV30 | few | TGTGCCTGGAGTGCTGGGACCCAAGGAAGCAATCAGCCCCAGCATTTT | CAWSAGTQGSNQPQHF
TRBJ1-6 | 15 | TRBD1 | TRBV5-1 | NA | TGCGCCAGCAGCTTGGAGGGCCAGGGGGCGAATCCCCTCCACTTT | CASSLEGQGANPLHF
TRBJ1-2 | 11 | NA | TRBV28 | NA | TGTGCCAGCAGTCGGTCCTATGGCTACACCTTC | CASSRSYGYTF
TRBJ1-2 | 15 | NA | TRBV7-9 | NA | TGTGCCAGCAGCTTAGATGGAGGCTTTAACTATGGCTACACCTTC | CASSLDGGFNYGYTF
TRBJ1-1 | 11 | NA | TRBV10-3 | NA | TGTGCCATCGGGGGGCACACTGAAGCTTTCTTT | CAIGGHTEAFF
TRBJ2-2 | 16 | NA | TRBV10-3 | NA | TGTGCCATCCCCAGGAACAGGGCGGGGAACACCGGGGAGCTGTTTTTT | CAIPRNRAGNTGELFF
TRBJ2-7 | 14 | NA | TRBV29-1 | NA | TGCAGCGTTCGGTGGATGGAGGGTCAATACGAGCAGTACTTC | CSVRWMEGQYEQYF
TRBJ1-6 | 14 | NA | TRBV30 | NA | TGTGCCTGGAGCTCAGGAACCTATAATTCACCCCTCCACTTT | CAWSSGTYNSPLHF
TRBJ2-2 | 15 | NA | TRBV5-1 | NA | TGCGCCAGCAGCCTCAGGGTCGAGAACACCGGGGAGCTGTTTTTT | CASSLRVENTGELFF
TRBJ1-5 | 13 | NA | TRBV30 | NA | TGTGCCTGGGTCAGGTTGGGGAATCAGCCCCAGCATTTT | CAWVRLGNQPQHF
TRBJ1-2 | 15 | TRBD1 | TRBV5-1 | NA | TGCGCCAGCAGCAAAACGACAGGGGGCAACTATGGCTACACCTTC | CASSKTTGGNYGYTF
TRBJ2-2 | 16 | TRBD1 | TRBV7-9 | NA | TGTGCCAGCAGCCAAGACAGGGGTCAGAACACCGGGGAGCTGTTTTTT | CASSQDRGQNTGELFF
TRBJ1-1 | 19 | TRBD1 | TRBV6-1 | NA | TGTGCCAGCAGTGCCGTACCCCTCCTTTCGGGACAGTGGAGAATTGAAGCTTTCTTT | CASSAVPLLSGQWRIEAFF
TRBJ1-2 | 13 | NA | TRBV2 | once | TGTGCCAGCAAAACAGACGCTAACTATGGCTACACCTTC | CASKTDANYGYTF
TRBJ2-5 | 12 | NA | TRBV29-1 | NA | TGCAGCGTTGCCCAGGGTCAAGAGACCCAGTACTTC | CSVAQGQETQYF
TRBJ2-2 | 15 | NA | TRBV4-1 | NA | TGCGCCAGCAGCCAAGAAGAGTTCAACACCGGGGAGCTGTTTTTT | CASSQEEFNTGELFF
TRBJ2-7 | 16 | NA | TRBV7-2 | NA | TGTGCCAGCAGCGCGGCCGGCGTGGGGGACCCTTACGAGCAGTACTTC | CASSAAGVGDPYEQYF
TRBJ2-1 | 16 | TRBD2 | TRBV6-5 | NA | TGTGCCAGCAGTTGGGGACTAGCGGGAGAGTTTAATGAGCAGTTCTTC | CASSWGLAGEFNEQFF
TRBJ1-6 | 15 | NA | TRBV6-5 | NA | TGTGCCAGCAGTTACACAGACACGGGGAATTCACCCCTCCACTTT | CASSYTDTGNSPLHF
TRBJ2-7 | 16 | TRBD2 | TRBV4-3 | NA | TGCGCCAGCAGCCAAGTGGGACTAGCGGGAGATTACGAGCAGTACTTC | CASSQVGLAGDYEQYF
TRBJ1-1 | 15 | NA | TRBV19 | NA | TGTGCCAGTATCCCTCAGCAGGATTGGGACACTGAAGCTTTCTTT | CASIPQQDWDTEAFF
TRBJ1-5 | 14 | TRBD1 | TRBV30 | NA | TGTGCCTGGACAGTGCAGGGGGTTAATCAGCCCCAGCATTTT | CAWTVQGVNQPQHF
TRBJ2-5 | 14 | NA | TRBV7-2 | few | TGTGCCAGCAGCTTAGAGGGATCGGCCAAGACCCAGTACTTC | CASSLEGSAKTQYF
TRBJ2-2 | 13 | NA | TRBV6-5 | NA | TGTGCCAGCAGAATAGATGGCACCGGGGAGCTGTTTTTT | CASRIDGTGELFF
TRBJ2-7 | 18 | TRBD1 | TRBV2 | NA | TGTGCCAGCAGTGTATCTCCCCCGGGTGGGACAGGAGCCTACGAGCAGTACTTC | CASSVSPPGGTGAYEQYF
TRBJ2-7 | 13 | TRBD1 | TRBV11-3 | NA | TGTGCCAGCAGCTGGGGACAGTCCTACGAGCAGTACTTC | CASSWGQSYEQYF
TRBJ2-7 | 17 | TRBD2 | TRBV19 | NA | TGTGCCAGTAGTGCCTCGGCACTAGCGGAGGGGTGGGGCGAGCAGTACTTC | CASSASALAEGWGEQYF
TRBJ2-3 | 15 | NA | TRBV9 | NA | TGTGCCAGCAGCGTAGTGGGGACTGGCACAGATACGCAGTATTTT | CASSVVGTGTDTQYF
TRBJ2-5 | 11 | NA | TRBV7-9 | NA | TGTGCCAGCAGCTACGTGGGGACCCAGTACTTC | CASSYVGTQYF
TRBJ1-5 | 13 | NA | TRBV6-6 | NA | TGTGCCAGCGAGCAAGGGAGGAGTCAGCCCCAGCATTTT | CASEQGRSQPQHF
TRBJ2-7 | 15 | TRBD1 | TRBV4-3 | NA | TGCGCCAGCAGCCAAGCGCCGGACAGGGGCCACGAGCAGTACTTC | CASSQAPDRGHEQYF
TRBJ1-2 | 13 | NA | TRBV30 | NA | TGTGCCTGGAGTGAAGGGGCAGCCGGTGGCTACACCTTC | CAWSEGAAGGYTF
TRBJ2-1 | 14 | TRBD1 | TRBV25-1 | NA | TGTGCCAGCAGTGACACAGGGGATTGGGATGAGCAGTTCTTC | CASSDTGDWDEQFF
TRBJ2-7 | 15 | TRBD1 | TRBV27 | NA | TGTGCCAGCAGCGAACAGGGGTTGGGCTCCTACGAGCAGTACTTC | CASSEQGLGSYEQYF
TRBJ2-5 | 14 | TRBD1 | TRBV30 | NA | TGTGCCTGTACGACGACAGGGTTCCAAGAGACCCAGTACTTC | CACTTTGFQETQYF